This T cell receptor (beta chain) was profiled in a study of shared clonotypes between healthy human individuals (dated by TCRdb to 2020 to 2022). With regard to the full study: A couple of women and a few men aged 18 to 49 years were included in the cohort. For each donor, three plates each were used for CD4 naive and CD4 memory, two plates were used for CD8 naive, and one plate was used for CD8 memory. To estimate repertoire size and how much clonotype sharing occurs between individuals, the study deeply sequenced the blood TCR repertoires of several healthy adults. Different laboratories and diverse techniques were used to prepare libraries and sequence TCR repertoires, to increase sequencing depth and limit assay-specific biases. Each donor's leukapheresis produced roughly between roughly 0.85 and 9.5 billion PBMCs. Summary of the overall study and its limitations: Approximately 4.8% of naive CD4, 3.5% of naive CD8, approximately 2.2% of memory CD4, and around 0.4% of memory CD8 clonotypes were shared across a few donors. The small number of donors limited the genetic and exposure-history diversity represented. Higher generation probabilities were observed for clonotypes shared by all four sorted-subset donors than for non-shared clonotypes. Pairwise subsampling led to the expectation that sequencing depth would affect the degree of clonotype sharing among donors. Rarefaction of sorted-subset datasets indicated incomplete sequencing despite the large sequencing depth. Sampling was restricted to blood, and TCR repertoires in tissues likely differ from the TCR repertoires found in blood. Naive subsets generally had larger estimated clonotype richness than memory subsets did.

The donors were healthy, HIV-negative adults who had no recently reported acute infections or vaccinations. Every donor was a Caucasian adult living in Nashville, Tennessee, USA. CD8 memory samples were composed of magnetically selected CD45RO+ cells combined with CCR7-negative CD45RA+ effector memory (TemRA) cells. Blood was obtained by leukapheresis, after which PBMCs were separated by Ficoll-Histopaque density gradient centrifugation and cryopreserved in liquid nitrogen vapor phase. Purity and quantity of every magnetically sorted T cell population were checked by analytical flow cytometry. Genomic DNA was isolated from each sorted fraction and quantified by UV absorbance on a Nanodrop 2000c. Spanning cysteine to phenylalanine, the CDR3 consists of 15 amino acids. The entry retains the CDR3 DNA only, 45 bases that are in frame from base 1. Trimming removed 0 bases from V and 2 bases from J, leaving 8 bases between the germline ends. In the germline V gene (reference sequence), CDR1 corresponds to MNHNY and CDR2 to SVGAGI.

Using the deep immunoSEQ assay, TCR CDR3 regions were amplified from genomic DNA by multiplex PCR. Extracted genomic DNA from each cell subset was spread evenly across all wells of several immunoSEQ 96-well plates, with each plate serving as a replicate. Each replicate PCR for sorted subsets received approximately 220 ng genomic DNA, equal to about 30,000 T cell genomes. Purified libraries were quantified with a Qubit 3.0 fluorometer, sized on a Bioanalyzer 2100, and re-quantified with the KAPA Library Quantification kit. Every immunoSEQ 96-well plate was sequenced on a dedicated single-read 150-cycle Illumina NextSeq 550 flow cell. Per the source publication's procedure: Because only junctional sequences without quality scores were contained in the immunoSEQ output, filtering matching that applied to full-length reads could not be performed. To assign V/J genes and CDR3, sequences were annotated against IMGT germline references using PyIR, a Python wrapper for IgBLAST v1.9. Reads were removed for weak V/J assignments (E-value above 1e-6), missing CDR3, stop codons, out-of-frame junctions, or ambiguous translated residues. V3J clonotypes were defined as sequences sharing the same inferred V gene, J gene, and CDR3 amino acid sequence. The percentage overlap between two repertoires was calculated by dividing the number of shared unique clonotypes by the size of the smaller repertoire. Three approaches were used to assess repertoire richness: RTK rarefaction, the Chao1 estimator, and Recon v2.1 estimates of unobserved clonotypes. For all TCRbeta clonotypes obtained by the gDNA method from four donors, generation probabilities were computed with OLGA. The source is immuneACCESS, and TCRdb retained only in-frame sequences with V and J called. Part of the clones is not carried over; for the studies checked, unresolved V genes explain less than half of this, and the remainder is unexplained. Clonal size and the V and J genes are those of that table, whereas D and trimming came from the DNA. In this sample the table shows about 110,000 clones, just over 65% of which occur a single time. Around 25% of the sample rests with the top ten.

Points on this clone: The antigen this receptor binds is unknown. It has no much larger one-base neighbor in the sample; base qualities were not kept.

Sequencing used memory CD8+ T cells sorted from blood. What this sample's cell subset or site label stands for: CD45RO+ cells pooled with CCR7-negative TemRA cells. Rearrangement joined TRBV6-6 to TRBJ2-1; confidence is insufficient to name the D gene. This TCR derives from a woman aged 25 to 39 in good health. The CDR3 amino acid sequence is: CASSYSRSTYNEQFF. In nucleotide form, the sequence is TGTGCCAGCAGTTACTCGAGATCCACCTACAATGAGCAGTTCTTC.